A single T cell receptor beta chain is shown here with its context. Germline V gives CDR1 SGHDT, CDR2 YYEEEE. The CDR3 is 16 residues long. V gave up 4 bases and J gave up 0 bases; unmatched junction bases: 9. Sequencing was performed with immunoSEQ multiplex PCR; in TCRdb, only in-frame clones are kept and a portion is missing. The sample has 300,000 to 500,000 clones, roughly 90% seen once. The data are from a study of blood T cell repertoires in COVID-19. Participants, roughly 18 to 89 years old, spanned around 26 US areas. The sequence derives from a woman aged 25 to 39 with acute COVID-19. This sequence joins TRBV5-6 and TRBJ2-7, with 8 bases fitting TRBD2. Sequences were obtained from PBMCs or T cells enriched from blood (not recorded which). In DNA form, the CDR3 reads TGTGCCAGCAGCCCGCCCCCTAGCGGGCGCTCCTACGAGCAGTACTTC. Residues: CASSPPPSGRSYEQYF.